The 18 T cell receptor beta chains below all came from one sample that was sequenced in a study of long-term antiretroviral therapy in people with HIV. Survey level was the resolution at which the v3.0 immunoSEQ assay ran. This table comes from immunoSEQ multiplex PCR, and its TCRdb copy is limited to in-frame clones, with some not included. The top ten hold approximately 9.9% of the sample, which has 25,000 to 35,000 clones, approximately 80% seen once. The sample here was unsorted PBMCs, taken 2.8 years after starting antiretroviral therapy. These receptors were collected from a man aged 25 to 40 with HIV.

This clone was seen a single time. The V call is TRBV19, the J call TRBJ2-1, with TRBD2 matching over 9 bases. The CDR3 is made up of 15 amino acids. In germline, CDR1 is LNHDA, CDR2 SQIVND (reference sequence). J gave up 2 bases and V 5 bases, and 4 bases lay outside the gene matches. CDR3: CASSLAGAPYNEQFF. The CDR3 DNA reads as TGTGCCAGTAGTTTAGCGGGAGCTCCCTACAATGAGCAGTTCTTC.

The V and J genes are TRBV30 and TRBJ2-5, with D uncertain. V was cut by 8 bases and J by 4 bases, with 5 bases left in between. CDR1 is GTSNPN and CDR2 is SVGIG in the germline V gene (reference sequence). The CDR3 contains 9 residues. In DNA, the CDR3 is TGTGCCCCTCGAGAGACCCAGTACTTC. Translated, it gives CAPRETQYF.

This clone was found once. V and J are TRBV28 and TRBJ1-2; D unclear. This CDR3 region has 11 residues. Trimming took off 6 bases at V and 3 bases at J, with 5 bases between the two ends. Germline values: CDR1 MDHEN, CDR2 SYDVKM. Written as DNA, the CDR3 is TGTGCCAGCAGGTCAGACTATGGCTACACCTTC. The encoded protein is CASRSDYGYTF.

CDR3 bases: TGTGCCAGCAGTCTGGGCCCTAGTGAGCAGTTCTTC. Amino acids: CASSLGPSEQFF. The rearrangement links TRBV5-4 to TRBJ2-1; D unclear. Looked up from germline, CDR1 is SGHNT and CDR2 is YYREEE (reference sequence). V was cut by 5 bases and J by 9 bases, with 12 bases left in between. The CDR3 extends over 12 amino acids.

This clone was observed a few times. The chain employs TRBV6-5 and TRBJ1-1; D is uncertain. The CDR3 loop spans 14 amino acids. Trimming shortened V by 7 bases and J by 1 base, and 13 bases separated the two germline ends. Germline CDR1 is MNHEY and CDR2 is SVGAGI. The CDR3 region is CASTPGEGNTEAFF. Here the CDR3 DNA reads TGTGCCAGCACGCCCGGCGAGGGGAACACTGAAGCTTTCTTT.

The chain recombines TRBV5-6 with TRBJ2-3; D possibly corresponds to TRBD2 (6 bases). The CDR3 runs to 13 residues. Deletions cut 4 bases from V and 3 bases from J, with 9 bases between. Germline V CDR1 and CDR2: SGHDT, YYEEEE. CDR3 nucleotides: TGTGCCAGCAGCACTGGAGGGACAGATACGCAGTATTTT. Its translation is CASSTGGTDTQYF. The whole variable domain, remainder taken from reference TRBV5-6 and TRBJ2-3, is DAGVTQSPTHLIKTRGQQVTLRCSPKSGHDTVSWYQQALGQGPQFIFQYYEEEERQRGNFPDRFSGHQFPNYSSELNVNALLLGDSALYLCASSTGGTDTQYFGPGTRLTVL.

This clone has just one count. The chain uses TRBV30 and TRBJ2-7, with 7 bases lining up with TRBD1. The CDR3 contains 14 residues. Germline trimming cut 3 bases from V and 6 bases from J; bases unmatched to any gene: 11. Germline values: CDR1 GTSNPN, CDR2 SVGIG (reference sequence). Here the CDR3 DNA reads TGTGCCTGGAGCCAACAGGGGCAAGGGCGCGAGCAGTACTTC. Amino acid sequence: CAWSQQGQGREQYF.

This clone was seen more than once but under ten times. The chain is built from TRBV7-2 and TRBJ1-2, with a possible D match to TRBD1 (5 bases). This CDR3 contains 15 residues. V lost 2 bases, J lost 0 bases, and 10 bases lay in between. Germline V lookup: CDR1 SGHTA, CDR2 FQGNSA. The CDR3 DNA reads as TGTGCCAGCAGCTTAAACACAGGAGCTAACTATGGCTACACCTTC. Amino acids: CASSLNTGANYGYTF.

The chain uses TRBV28 and TRBJ2-1; D possibly uses TRBD1 or TRBD2 (6 bases each). The ends were cut back, 7 bases at V and 10 bases at J, with 14 bases in the middle. CDR3 length equals 12 residues. Germline CDR1 is MDHEN and CDR2 is SYDVKM. CDR3 loop: CASNPGGREQFF. CDR3 bases: TGTGCCAGCAACCCCGGGGGCAGGGAGCAGTTCTTC. The variable domain in full, completed from reference TRBV28 and TRBJ2-1, reads DVKVTQSSRYLVKRTGEKVFLECVQDMDHENMFWYRQDPGLGLRLIYFSYDVKMKEKGDIPEGYSVSREKKERFSLILESASTNQTSMYLCASNPGGREQFFGPGTRLTVL.

The chain carries TRBV28 and TRBJ2-1; TRBD1 agrees at 9 bases. The germline V gene encodes CDR1 MDHEN and CDR2 SYDVKM. V lost 7 bases to trimming and J lost 7 bases; unmatched junction nucleotides: 5. The CDR3 extends over 13 amino acids. The CDR3 nucleotides read TGTGCCAGCAAAACGGGACAGGGAAATGAGCAGTTCTTC. It encodes CASKTGQGNEQFF.

The chain employs TRBV27 and TRBJ2-3; D possibly uses TRBD1 or TRBD2 (6 bases each). This CDR3 has 14 amino acids. CDR1 MNHEY and CDR2 SMNVEV come from the germline V gene (reference sequence). V was trimmed by 6 bases and J by 9 bases, leaving 19 bases between them. The CDR3 coding sequence is TGTGCCAGCAGCACGGGGGCCGACTGGGGGACGCAGTATTTT. Translated: CASSTGADWGTQYF.

The V and J genes are TRBV6-6 and TRBJ2-7; D not resolved. The germline V gene encodes CDR1 MNHNY and CDR2 SVGAGI (reference sequence). With 0 bases removed from V and 3 bases from J, the gap between germline ends came to 9 bases. The length of the CDR3 is 14 residues. CDR3 loop: CASSYSMALYEQYF. The CDR3 DNA follows: TGTGCCAGCAGTTACTCGATGGCACTCTACGAGCAGTACTTC.

The chain has TRBV7-9 and TRBJ2-1; perhaps TRBD2 as D (6 bases). There are 12 residues in the CDR3. Trimming removed 5 bases from V and 10 bases from J, with 12 bases in between. Germline V gene sequence: CDR1 SEHNR, CDR2 FQNEAQ (reference sequence). This CDR3 is CASSPRGDEQFF. The CDR3 region has the DNA TGTGCCAGCAGCCCTCGCGGGGACGAGCAGTTCTTC.

The V gene is TRBV15, the J gene TRBJ2-3; 16 bases are shared with TRBD2. J was trimmed by 10 bases and V by 6 bases; bases with no gene match: 16. Germline lookup yields CDR1 LNHNV and CDR2 YYDKDF (reference sequence). The CDR3 spans 18 residues. The DNA for the CDR3 is TGTGCCACCAGTTGGGCGGGACTAGCGGGGGGGCAGTTCCCTTCGCAGTATTTT. Its protein product is CATSWAGLAGGQFPSQYF.

This chain uses TRBV14 with TRBJ2-1; 11 bases are shared with TRBD2. V gave up 7 bases and J gave up 0 bases; unmatched junction bases: 5. This CDR3 has 16 residues. CDR1 and CDR2 (germline): SGHDN, FVKESK. In DNA, the CDR3 is TGTGCCAGCATGGCTAGCGGGGGGCTCTCCTACAATGAGCAGTTCTTC. Protein sequence: CASMASGGLSYNEQFF.

The chain carries TRBV18 and TRBJ2-2; the match to TRBD2 covers 11 bases. V lost 1 base, J lost 0 bases, and 4 bases stayed unmatched. The CDR3 loop spans 18 amino acids. Germline CDR1 and CDR2: KGHSH and LQKENI. The DNA of the CDR3 is TGTGCCAGCTCACCACTAGCGGGGGGGCCCCCGAACACCGGGGAGCTGTTTTTT. This translates into CASSPLAGGPPNTGELFF. Full variable domain (outside the CDR3, taken from reference TRBV18 and TRBJ2-2): NAGVMQNPRHLVRRRGQEARLRCSPMKGHSHVYWYRQLPEEGLKFMVYLQKENIIDESGMPKERFSAEFPKEGPSILRIQQVVRGDSAAYFCASSPLAGGPPNTGELFFGEGSRLTVL.

The chain couples TRBV2 to TRBJ2-1; D possibly uses TRBD1 or TRBD2 (5 bases each). Germline V lookup: CDR1 SNHLY, CDR2 FYNNEI. The V and J ends lost 8 bases and 9 bases respectively, with 20 bases between them. The CDR3 loop spans 14 amino acids. The CDR3 region is CASEPGPLTGEQFF. The CDR3 DNA sequence: TGTGCCAGCGAGCCGGGACCCCTCACCGGTGAGCAGTTCTTC.

The gene calls are TRBV4-3 and TRBJ2-7, with 7 bases lining up with TRBD1. V lost 1 base to trimming and J lost 3 bases; unmatched junction nucleotides: 6. CDR3 length equals 15 residues. Germline lookup yields CDR1 LGHNA and CDR2 YSLEER. The CDR3 reads CASSQGWGQSYEQYF. In nucleotides, the CDR3 is TGCGCCAGCAGCCAAGGATGGGGACAGAGCTACGAGCAGTACTTC.